This T cell receptor (beta chain) appears in the sequencing data of a study of blood T cell repertoires in COVID-19. Original processing notes: It was from reference gene primer amplification that nucleated cell counts were estimated. Clones were read by immunoSEQ multiplex PCR, and TCRdb kept only the in-frame ones, dropping some. V, J and clone size derive from that table, while D and trimming were established from the DNA sequence. The data contain around 430,000 clones, just under 90% of them seen just once; the ten biggest clones take up approximately 10%. V dropped 1 base and J dropped 4 bases, with 8 bases sitting between them. The CDR3 contains 13 residues. From germline, CDR1 is GTSNPN and CDR2 SVGIG (reference sequence). Participants were aged about 18 to 100 years from more than 20 US areas.

The chain carries TRBV30 and TRBJ1-5; D is undetermined. The sample was PBMCs or T cells enriched from blood (not recorded which). This clonotype originated in a woman in her forties or fifties who had recovered from COVID-19. The CDR3 loop is CAWSAPRNQPQHF. The CDR3, as DNA: TGTGCCTGGAGTGCTCCTAGGAATCAGCCCCAGCATTTT.